This TCR beta chain was recovered during a study of shared clonotypes between healthy human individuals. Measured with immunoSEQ multiplex PCR; TCRdb has only the in-frame clones, and not every one. The sample includes about 600,000 clones, around 77% of them seen just once. The CDR3 length is 11 residues. The ends were cut back, 2 bases at V and 11 bases at J, with 9 bases in the middle. CDR1 is MNHEY, CDR2 SVGAGI, per germline. The genes are TRBV6-5 and TRBJ1-1; tentative D call: TRBD1 (6 bases). Input material: PBMCs. This receptor was obtained from a woman between 40 and 55 years old in good health. Some clones in this sample may be carry-over from other donors' samples. The CDR3: CASSYGTLAFF. The CDR3 nucleotides read TGTGCCAGCAGTTACGGGACACTGGCTTTCTTT.